This TCR beta chain was sequenced for a study of blood T cell repertoires in COVID-19. Study information: Acute and convalescent COVID-19 specimens originated in the United States, Italy and Spain. Nucleic acid was either cDNA or gDNA, and it came from T cells, B-cell-depleted T cells, or PBMCs.

In the study's own analysis: Reference gene primers were amplified, and this amplification served to estimate nucleated cell counts. Clones were sequenced by immunoSEQ multiplex PCR, and TCRdb holds only the in-frame ones, with some missing. Clone size and V and J calls were adopted from that table, with D and trimming inferred from the DNA. Among tens of thousands of clones listed, 89% were seen once. Specimen: peripheral blood. The origin of this receptor is a man between 65 and 85 years old with active or convalescent COVID-19.

Written as DNA, the CDR3 is TGCAGCGTTGAAGGCAGGGCGGGACAGGGGGGCACGCAGTATTTT. Protein sequence: CSVEGRAGQGGTQYF. The chain combines TRBV29-1 with TRBJ2-3; the match to TRBD1 covers 11 bases. This CDR3 is built from 15 residues. J was trimmed by 9 bases and V by 1 base; bases with no gene match: 9. Looked up from germline, CDR1 is SQVTM and CDR2 is ANQGSEA.